A selection of T cell receptor beta chains follows, all from one sample in a study of early T cells in non-severe SARS-CoV-2 infection. TCRdb reprocessed the 5' RACE reads via MiXCR and lists one record per CDR3 protein. The data show roughly 58,000 distinct CDR3 sequences, approximately 12% seen once. Sequenced: whole blood. The receptors shown here come from an adult who was a healthcare worker with PCR-confirmed SARS-CoV-2 infection or an uninfected control (not recorded which). CDR3s include the opening cysteine and the closing phenylalanine or tryptophan. A D gene is named only where the DNA matches it firmly. Rows give clone size only sometimes, using once, few, many, or a class for an expanded clone.

TRBV20-1	many	14	.	TRBJ2-7	TGCAGTGCTAGAGATTACCGGAGCTCCTACGAGCAGTACTTC	CSARDYRSSYEQYF
TRBV20-1	many	13	TRBD1	TRBJ1-2	TGCAGTGCTAGCCCGAAACAGGGGAGAGGCTACACCTTC	CSASPKQGRGYTF
TRBV29-1	.	11	TRBD1	TRBJ2-5	TGCAGCGTTGGACAGGGGGAGACCCAGTACTTC	CSVGQGETQYF
TRBV5-1	many	13	.	TRBJ2-6	TGCGCCAGCAGCTTGTCTGGGGCCAACGTCCTGACTTTC	CASSLSGANVLTF
TRBV20-1	many	13	TRBD1	TRBJ2-2	TGCAGTGCTGTGACAGGGGCTGGCGGGGAGCTGTTTTTT	CSAVTGAGGELFF
TRBV30	.	14	.	TRBJ1-2	TGTGCCTGGAGTGTCCTAGGGGCGGACTATGGCTACACCTTC	CAWSVLGADYGYTF
TRBV18	few	15	.	TRBJ1-5	TGTGCCAGCTCACCACCAGACCGGAGCAATCAGCCCCAGCATTTT	CASSPPDRSNQPQHF
TRBV3-1	.	20	TRBD2	TRBJ2-2	TGTGCCAGCAGCCCCAAGTCGTGGACTAGCGGGGGGCGAGGCACCGGGGAGCTGTTTTTT	CASSPKSWTSGGRGTGELFF
TRBV25-1	.	12	.	TRBJ1-1	TGTGCCAGCAGGAGGGTGAACACTGAAGCTTTCTTT	CASRRVNTEAFF
TRBV10-2	.	21	TRBD1	TRBJ1-1	TGCGCCAGCAGTGAGCCAAATCGGGACAGATTACTTCTAGGGGTAAACACTGAAGCTTTCTTT	CASSEPNRDRLLLGVNTEAFF
TRBV11-3	many	13	.	TRBJ1-1	TGTGCCAGCAGCTTATACGAAAACACTGAAGCTTTCTTT	CASSLYENTEAFF
TRBV20-1	many	13	.	TRBJ1-6	TGCAGTGCTTCCCGGGGCGGGAATTCACCCCTCCACTTT	CSASRGGNSPLHF
TRBV5-1	.	13	TRBD1	TRBJ1-2	TGCGCCAGCAGCTTCCAGGGGGACTATGGCTACACCTTC	CASSFQGDYGYTF
TRBV7-2	few	14	TRBD1	TRBJ1-6	TGTGCCAGCACCGGACAGGCGCCGGTTTTACCCCTCCACTTT	CASTGQAPVLPLHF
TRBV29-1	many	12	.	TRBJ2-2	TGCAGCGTTTCCAGCGGAACCGGGGAGCTGTTTTTT	CSVSSGTGELFF
TRBV21-1	few	11	.	TRBJ2-3	TGTGCCAGCAAGGGGGCTAGGACGCAGTATTTT	CASKGARTQYF